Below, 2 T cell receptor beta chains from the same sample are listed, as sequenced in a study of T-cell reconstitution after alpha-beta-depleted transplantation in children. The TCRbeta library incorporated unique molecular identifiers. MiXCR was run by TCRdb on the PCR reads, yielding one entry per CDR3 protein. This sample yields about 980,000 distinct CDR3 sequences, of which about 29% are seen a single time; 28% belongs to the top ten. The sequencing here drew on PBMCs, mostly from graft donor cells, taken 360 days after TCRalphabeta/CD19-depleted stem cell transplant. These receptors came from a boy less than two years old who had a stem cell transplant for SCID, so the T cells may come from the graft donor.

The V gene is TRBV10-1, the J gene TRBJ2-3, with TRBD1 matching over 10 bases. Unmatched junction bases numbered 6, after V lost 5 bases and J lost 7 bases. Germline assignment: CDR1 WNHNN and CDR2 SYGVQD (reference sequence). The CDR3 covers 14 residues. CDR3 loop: CASSPGQGLNTQYF. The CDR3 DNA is TGCGCCAGCAGTCCGGGACAGGGGTTAAATACGCAGTATTTT.

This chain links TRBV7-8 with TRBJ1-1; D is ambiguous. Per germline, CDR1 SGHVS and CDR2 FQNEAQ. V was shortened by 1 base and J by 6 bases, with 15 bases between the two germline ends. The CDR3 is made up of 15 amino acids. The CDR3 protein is CASSLVLGNLAEAFF. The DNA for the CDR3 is TGTGCCAGCAGCTTAGTTCTGGGAAACTTAGCTGAAGCTTTCTTT. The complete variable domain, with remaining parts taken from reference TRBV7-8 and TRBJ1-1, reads GAGVSQSPRYKVAKRGQDVALRCDPISGHVSLFWYQQALGQGPEFLTYFQNEAQLDKSGLPSDRFFAERPEGSVSTLKIQRTQQEDSAVYLCASSLVLGNLAEAFFGQGTRLTVV.